A single sample gave rise to the 16 T cell receptor beta chains below, sequenced in a study of technical replicates of blood from a few donors (dated by TCRdb to between 2016 and 2019). Libraries were prepared through the immunoSEQ multiplex PCR assay. Drawn from immuneACCESS, this table holds only the in-frame rearrangements with V and J called that TCRdb kept. Clones are partly lost; checked studies trace under half to an unresolved V gene and leave the rest unexplained. Here the sample has some 66,000 clones; around 87% occur a single time. The ten top clones hold around 5% of the sample. Specimen: PBMCs. Receptor source: a human donor in good health. Some clones in this sample may be carry-over from other donors' samples.

The V and J genes are TRBV6-1 and TRBJ1-4; 8 bases agree with TRBD1. The germline gives CDR1 MNHNS, CDR2 SASEGT. V trimming: 9 bases; J trimming: 5 bases; junction bases outside the gene matches: 5. The CDR3 consists of 13 residues. CDR3 DNA sequence: TGTGCCAGTCGACAGGGGAGAAATGAAAAACTGTTTTTT. Encoded protein: CASRQGRNEKLFF.

The chain uses TRBV7-8 and TRBJ2-3; D unresolved. Germline CDR1 SGHVS, CDR2 FQNEAQ. The length of the CDR3 is 13 residues. Trimming removed 3 bases from V and 1 base from J, with 5 bases in between. Here the CDR3 reads CASSFSGTDTQYF. CDR3 nucleotide sequence: TGTGCCAGCAGCTTCTCCGGCACAGATACGCAGTATTTT.

V gene TRBV4-2 combines with J gene TRBJ1-1; TRBD1 agrees at 10 bases. This CDR3 spans 15 amino acids. Germline lookup yields CDR1 LGHNA and CDR2 YNFKEQ. The trim removed 4 bases at V and 1 base at J, leaving 3 bases unmatched. CDR3 residues: CASSPGDRGNTEAFF. CDR3 bases: TGTGCCAGCAGCCCGGGGGACAGGGGGAACACTGAAGCTTTCTTT.

This clone was detected a few times. The rearrangement links TRBV29-1 to TRBJ2-7; a weak D match, TRBD1 (6 bases). V was cut by 1 base and J by 2 bases, with 12 bases left in between. This CDR3 has 14 amino acids. Per the germline V gene, CDR1 is SQVTM and CDR2 is ANQGSEA. The CDR3: CSVEGQGFPYEQYF. CDR3 bases: TGCAGCGTTGAAGGGCAGGGGTTCCCCTACGAGCAGTACTTC.

The chain employs TRBV10-2 and TRBJ2-4, with 8 bases fitting TRBD1. V shed 5 bases, J shed 5 bases, and the junction held 8 bases outside the gene matches. The CDR3 totals 15 residues. Per germline, CDR1 WSHSY and CDR2 SAAADI. The CDR3 sequence is CASSLGTGSENIQYF. DNA of the CDR3: TGCGCCAGCAGTTTGGGGACAGGCTCAGAAAACATTCAGTACTTC.

The rearrangement uses TRBV7-2 and TRBJ2-5; TRBD2 might be the D (5 bases). Germline V CDR1 and CDR2: SGHTA, FQGNSA. The CDR3 consists of 14 residues. Deletions cut 5 bases from V and 2 bases from J, with 12 bases between. CDR3: CASSRIDYQETQYF. In DNA form, the CDR3 reads TGTGCCAGCAGCCGTATAGACTATCAAGAGACCCAGTACTTC.

In nucleotides, the CDR3 is TGTGCCAGCAGCCCCTCGGGGGGCTCCTACAATGAGCAGTTCTTC. This encodes CASSPSGGSYNEQFF. V and J are TRBV27 and TRBJ2-1, with 7 bases matching TRBD2. Germline CDR1 is MNHEY and CDR2 is SMNVEV (reference sequence). With 6 bases clipped from V and 0 bases from J, the junction kept 5 bases outside the gene matches. This CDR3 comprises 15 residues.

This chain joins TRBV7-9 and TRBJ2-7; D may be TRBD2 (6 bases). The V end was cut by 3 bases, the J end by 5 bases, with 11 bases between. This CDR3 spans 13 amino acids. In germline, CDR1 is SEHNR, CDR2 FQNEAQ (reference sequence). CDR3 sequence: CASSFGGDDEQYF. Here the CDR3 DNA reads TGTGCCAGCAGCTTTGGAGGGGACGACGAGCAGTACTTC.

The gene calls are TRBV30 and TRBJ2-3; 10 bases are shared with TRBD2. Germline V gene sequence: CDR1 GTSNPN, CDR2 SVGIG (reference sequence). Trimming took 0 bases from V and 6 from J; bases not matched to a gene: 15. The CDR3 extends over 18 amino acids. The CDR3 loop is CAWSVLGIKAGGPDTQYF. The CDR3 DNA reads as TGTGCCTGGAGTGTACTGGGGATTAAAGCGGGAGGGCCGGATACGCAGTATTTT.

This clone was seen only once. The gene calls are TRBV5-6 and TRBJ2-5; D ambiguous. The V gene's germline CDR1 is SGHDT and CDR2 YYEEEE. V lost 1 base and J 4 bases, leaving 11 bases between the germline ends. CDR3 length: 14 amino acids. The CDR3 DNA sequence: TGTGCCAGCAGCTTGAACGGTAACCGAGAGACCCAGTACTTC. Protein product: CASSLNGNRETQYF. The full variable domain, rest sourced from reference TRBV5-6 and TRBJ2-5, is DAGVTQSPTHLIKTRGQQVTLRCSPKSGHDTVSWYQQALGQGPQFIFQYYEEEERQRGNFPDRFSGHQFPNYSSELNVNALLLGDSALYLCASSLNGNRETQYFGPGTRLLVL.

This clone came up once. The V call is TRBV5-6, the J call TRBJ2-6; D is uncertain. Germline CDR1 reads SGHDT; CDR2 reads YYEEEE. The CDR3 is 15 residues long. Trimming left V 0 bases short and J 0 bases short, with 4 bases between. CDR3 DNA sequence: TGTGCCAGCAGCTTGGGCAGCTCTGGGGCCAACGTCCTGACTTTC. It translates to CASSLGSSGANVLTF.

This clone was seen just once. The chain has TRBV12-5 and TRBJ2-3; 10 bases are a match to TRBD2. V trimming: 1 base; J trimming: 3 bases; junction bases outside the gene matches: 7. In germline, CDR1 is LGHNT, CDR2 FRNRAP. The CDR3 sequence is 17 residues long. CDR3 loop: CASGLGQRGGQTDTQYF. The CDR3 bases are TGTGCTAGTGGTTTGGGTCAGCGGGGGGGCCAAACAGATACGCAGTATTTT.

The chain links TRBV7-2 to TRBJ2-3; 11 bases match TRBD2. Germline V gene lookup returns CDR1 SGHTA and CDR2 FQGNSA. The J segment lost 5 bases and the V segment lost 2 bases, leaving 6 bases of the junction unmatched. The CDR3 loop spans 16 amino acids. CDR3 protein: CASSLRSGTSGDTQYF. The CDR3 region has the DNA TGTGCCAGCAGCTTACGGTCGGGGACTAGCGGAGATACGCAGTATTTT.

The V gene is TRBV19, the J gene TRBJ1-5; 7 bases map to TRBD1. The germline V gene has CDR1 LNHDA and CDR2 SQIVND (reference sequence). The J segment lost 3 bases and the V segment lost 9 bases, leaving 5 bases of the junction unmatched. This CDR3 is built from 13 residues. CDR3 amino acids: CASTDRNNQPQHF. Here the CDR3 DNA reads TGTGCCAGCACGGACAGGAACAATCAGCCCCAGCATTTT.

On this clone: This same CDR3 is encoded by further DNA sequences in the sample. The rearrangement uses TRBV5-1 and TRBJ2-1; 7 positions match TRBD2. This CDR3 has 14 residues. Per germline, CDR1 SGHRS and CDR2 YFSETQ. V shed 3 bases, J shed 2 bases, and the junction held 2 bases outside the gene matches. CDR3 DNA: TGCGCCAGCAGCTCAAGCGGGGCCTACAATGAGCAGTTCTTC. This translates into CASSSSGAYNEQFF.

This clone has a single count. This rearrangement joins TRBV11-3 to TRBJ1-5; a weak D match, TRBD1 (5 bases). V was shortened by 3 bases and J by 6 bases, with 15 bases between the two germline ends. CDR3 length: 15 residues. Germline V gives CDR1 SGHNT, CDR2 YENEEA. CDR3 in DNA: TGTGCCAGCAGCTTGAAGCGGGGGAGGCGTCAGCCCCAGCATTTT. Protein sequence: CASSLKRGRRQPQHF. Together with reference TRBV11-3 and TRBJ1-5, the CDR3 gives the full variable domain: EAGVVQSPRYKIIEKKQPVAFWCNPISGHNTLYWYLQNLGQGPELLIRYENEEAVDDSQLPKDRFSAERLKGVDSTLKIQPAELGDSAVYLCASSLKRGRRQPQHFGDGTRLSIL.